The present entry profiles one TCR beta chain with its context. The record originates from a study of blood T cell repertoires in COVID-19. Study details: Researchers got acute and convalescent COVID-19 samples from the United States, Italy and Spain. T cells, B-cell-depleted T cells, or PBMCs provided the cDNA or gDNA that served as material.

In the original analysis: It was from reference gene primer amplification that nucleated cell counts were estimated. Generated by immunoSEQ multiplex PCR, the TCRdb table keeps only in-frame clones and is missing some. V, J and clone size reflect that table, while D and trimming were determined from the DNA. The sample yields about 190,000 clones, 88% seen once. The CDR3 sequence is 16 residues long. The V end was cut by 1 base, the J end by 4 bases, with 13 bases between. The V gene's germline CDR1 is KGHSH and CDR2 LQKENI. This TCR came from a woman in her 40s who had recovered from COVID-19. The V gene is TRBV18, the J gene TRBJ1-4; possibly TRBD1 for D (5 bases). The sequencing sample was made of peripheral blood. The CDR3 region has the DNA TGTGCCAGCTCACCACTCTTGGGGCCGGTTAATGAAAAACTGTTTTTT. Translated, it gives CASSPLLGPVNEKLFF. Full variable domain (remainder filled in from reference TRBV18 and TRBJ1-4): NAGVMQNPRHLVRRRGQEARLRCSPMKGHSHVYWYRQLPEEGLKFMVYLQKENIIDESGMPKERFSAEFPKEGPSILRIQQVVRGDSAAYFCASSPLLGPVNEKLFFGSGTQLSVL.